A single sample gave rise to the 30 T cell receptor beta chains below, sequenced in a study of cytomegalovirus exposure and HLA in healthy donors. The primer mix had 60 Vbeta and 13 Jbeta primers. Here immunoSEQ multiplex PCR was the method, and the copy in TCRdb shows in-frame clones only, minus some. Its listing shows 140,000 to 150,000 clones. Sequenced: PBMCs. Receptor source: a male donor in good health and CMV-seronegative.

This chain uses TRBV4-3 with TRBJ2-1; maybe TRBD1 (5 bases). V was cut by 0 bases and J by 6 bases, with 18 bases left in between. The CDR3 contains 17 residues. Germline values: CDR1 LGHNA, CDR2 YSLEER. CDR3 in DNA: TGCGCCAGCAGCCAAGAAGGGGCCCTTCCTTCCCCCAATGAGCAGTTCTTC. Translated: CASSQEGALPSPNEQFF.

V is TRBV5-1 and J is TRBJ1-2; 7 nucleotides match TRBD1. The CDR3 contains 14 residues. J lost 4 bases, V lost 3 bases, and 6 bases had no gene match. Germline CDR1 and CDR2: SGHRS and YFSETQ. Here the CDR3 reads CASSSGTALYGYTF. CDR3 DNA sequence: TGCGCCAGCAGCTCCGGGACAGCCCTCTATGGCTACACCTTC.

The chain employs TRBV28 and TRBJ1-5, with 11 bases that match TRBD1. The germline gives CDR1 MDHEN, CDR2 SYDVKM. V shed 5 bases, J shed 4 bases, and the junction held 4 bases outside the gene matches. The CDR3 spans 15 residues. The CDR3 DNA follows: TGTGCCAGCAGTCTCGGACAGGGGGCGAATCAGCCCCAGCATTTT. Protein: CASSLGQGANQPQHF.

This chain links TRBV11-2 with TRBJ1-6; 9 bases are a match to TRBD1. Germline V gene sequence: CDR1 SGHAT, CDR2 FQNNGV. The V segment lost 3 bases and the J segment 7 bases; nucleotides outside the gene matches: 7. This CDR3 region has 16 residues. The CDR3 region has the DNA TGTGCCAGCAGCTTCCGAACCGGGACAGGGAATTCACCCCTCCACTTT. As protein: CASSFRTGTGNSPLHF.

V is TRBV4-1 and J is TRBJ2-7; D perhaps matches TRBD2 (5 bases). This CDR3 region has 14 residues. Germline V lookup: CDR1 MGHRA, CDR2 YSYEKL. V was shortened by 4 bases and J by 0 bases, with 10 bases between the two germline ends. The CDR3 DNA reads as TGCGCCAGCAGCCCCGGGGAGCCCTCCTACGAGCAGTACTTC. This encodes CASSPGEPSYEQYF.

The chain has TRBV29-1 and TRBJ2-2, with 10 bases identical to TRBD2. Trimming at V came to 7 bases and at J to 6 bases, leaving 5 bases not matched to a gene. The CDR3 covers 13 residues. From germline, CDR1 is SQVTM and CDR2 ANQGSEA. The CDR3 nucleotides read TGCAGCGCCGGGACTAGCGTTCCCGGGGAGCTGTTTTTT. The encoded protein is CSAGTSVPGELFF.

The chain is built from TRBV5-1 and TRBJ2-7; a weak D match, TRBD2 (6 bases). Trimming removed 2 bases at V and 0 bases at J, with 9 bases between. Germline CDR1 SGHRS, CDR2 YFSETQ. The CDR3 is 14 residues long. The CDR3 region has the DNA TGCGCCAGCAGCTTTGGAGGGAACTCCTACGAGCAGTACTTC. It encodes CASSFGGNSYEQYF.

The chain joins TRBV9 to TRBJ1-3; 9 bases agree with TRBD1. The ends lost 3 bases at V and 2 bases at J; junction bases unmatched: 0. The CDR3 runs to 14 residues. Germline V gives CDR1 SGDLS, CDR2 YYNGEE. The CDR3 spells CASSGDRAGNTIYF. DNA of the CDR3: TGTGCCAGCAGCGGGGACAGGGCTGGAAACACCATATATTTT.

This sequence joins TRBV5-1 and TRBJ1-2, with no clear D. The V and J ends lost 5 bases and 0 bases respectively, with 14 bases between them. The CDR3 totals 15 residues. Germline V gives CDR1 SGHRS, CDR2 YFSETQ. The CDR3 DNA reads as TGCGCCAGCAGTTCGAACAGTGCTCCTAACTATGGCTACACCTTC. It yields the protein CASSSNSAPNYGYTF.

V gene TRBV6-4 combines with J gene TRBJ2-7, with TRBD2 matching over 8 bases. From germline, CDR1 is MRHNA and CDR2 SNTAGT. V lost 7 bases to trimming and J lost 3 bases; unmatched junction nucleotides: 20. The CDR3 is made up of 18 amino acids. For the CDR3, the DNA is TGTGCCAGCAAAACGGAGGGTCAGCGGGGGCCGGCCGGCTACGAGCAGTACTTC. It is translated as CASKTEGQRGPAGYEQYF.

The J gene is TRBJ2-7, the V gene TRBV30; 7 bases agree with TRBD1. The CDR3 length is 13 residues. The V and J ends lost 0 bases and 5 bases, in that order; junction bases with no gene match: 4. Per germline, CDR1 GTSNPN and CDR2 SVGIG (reference sequence). As DNA, the CDR3 is TGTGCCTGGAGTGTAAGACAGGGCAACGAGCAGTACTTC. It yields the protein CAWSVRQGNEQYF.

The chain carries TRBV19 and TRBJ2-7, with unresolved D. This CDR3 has 14 residues. CDR1 is LNHDA and CDR2 is SQIVND in the germline V gene (reference sequence). Trimming cost V 3 bases and J 4 bases, with 13 bases left between them. This chain's CDR3 is CASSMIPAVYEQYF. The CDR3 DNA follows: TGTGCCAGTAGTATGATACCCGCAGTTTACGAGCAGTACTTC. Complete variable domain (other parts from reference TRBV19 and TRBJ2-7): DGGITQSPKYLFRKEGQNVTLSCEQNLNHDAMYWYRQDPGQGLRLIYYSQIVNDFQKGDIAEGYSVSREKKESFPLTVTSAQKNPTAFYLCASSMIPAVYEQYFGPGTRLTVT.

The rearrangement links TRBV7-8 to TRBJ1-3; maybe TRBD1 (5 bases). Trimming pared 5 bases from V and 3 bases from J, leaving 20 bases between. In germline, CDR1 is SGHVS, CDR2 FQNEAQ. The CDR3 has 17 amino acids. The CDR3 DNA sequence: TGTGCCAGCAGCCCATCGCTGGGGCTGCGGAATGGAAACACCATATATTTT. This encodes CASSPSLGLRNGNTIYF.

CDR3 residues: CASSSGTSGRPRETQYF. CDR3 bases: TGCGCCAGCAGCTCCGGGACTAGCGGGAGGCCGAGAGAGACCCAGTACTTC. The chain employs TRBV5-1 and TRBJ2-5, with 15 bases aligning to TRBD2. The germline V gene has CDR1 SGHRS and CDR2 YFSETQ. Trimming took 3 bases from V and 4 from J; bases not matched to a gene: 7. The CDR3 totals 17 residues.

The V and J genes are TRBV5-4 and TRBJ1-5; 9 bases line up with TRBD1. CDR1 is SGHNT and CDR2 is YYREEE in the germline V gene (reference sequence). CDR3 length equals 13 residues. V gave up 4 bases and J gave up 7 bases; unmatched junction bases: 3. The CDR3 spells CASSLDRGQPQHF. As DNA, the CDR3 is TGTGCCAGCAGCCTCGACAGGGGGCAGCCCCAGCATTTT. Full variable domain (outside the CDR3, taken from reference TRBV5-4 and TRBJ1-5): ETGVTQSPTHLIKTRGQQVTLRCSSQSGHNTVSWYQQALGQGPQFIFQYYREEENGRGNFPPRFSGLQFPNYSSELNVNALELDDSALYLCASSLDRGQPQHFGDGTRLSIL.

The V call is TRBV2, the J call TRBJ2-7; D might be TRBD1 (6 bases). With 6 bases removed from V and 2 bases from J, the gap between germline ends came to 11 bases. The CDR3 sequence is 13 residues long. Germline V lookup: CDR1 SNHLY, CDR2 FYNNEI. The CDR3 sequence: CASRTGTTYEQYF. DNA for the CDR3: TGTGCCAGCAGAACCGGGACAACCTACGAGCAGTACTTC.

The chain is built from TRBV5-1 and TRBJ1-4, with a possible D match to TRBD1 (6 bases). Trimming pared 4 bases from V and 8 bases from J, leaving 12 bases between. The CDR3 totals 13 residues. CDR1 and CDR2 (germline): SGHRS, YFSETQ. The CDR3 loop reads CASSRNRDEKLFF. CDR3 in DNA: TGCGCCAGCAGCAGAAACAGGGACGAAAAACTGTTTTTT.

About this clone itself: Other DNA sequences within the sample encode an identical CDR3. This sequence joins TRBV13 and TRBJ2-3, with TRBD1 matching 10 bases. The CDR3 runs 15 residues. CDR1 is PRHDT, CDR2 FYEKMQ, per germline (reference sequence). After removal of 3 bases from V and 6 bases from J, the junction contained 6 bases not matched to a gene. The CDR3 is CASSFRDRGTDTQYF. CDR3 in DNA: TGTGCCAGCAGCTTCAGGGACAGGGGTACGGATACGCAGTATTTT.

This chain connects TRBV5-6 to TRBJ1-2; D is uncertain. The germline V gene encodes CDR1 SGHDT and CDR2 YYEEEE. Trimming shortened V by 0 bases and J by 4 bases, and 16 bases separated the two germline ends. This CDR3 contains 16 residues. In nucleotides, the CDR3 is TGTGCCAGCAGCTTGGCCCCGAAGGTCGCGGGCTATGGCTACACCTTC. Amino acid sequence: CASSLAPKVAGYGYTF. Together with reference TRBV5-6 and TRBJ1-2, the CDR3 gives the full variable domain: DAGVTQSPTHLIKTRGQQVTLRCSPKSGHDTVSWYQQALGQGPQFIFQYYEEEERQRGNFPDRFSGHQFPNYSSELNVNALLLGDSALYLCASSLAPKVAGYGYTFGSGTRLTVV.

This chain joins TRBV5-6 and TRBJ2-7, with 9 bases that match TRBD2. Germline-derived CDR1 and CDR2 are SGHDT and YYEEEE. The V gene end was trimmed by 0 bases and the J gene end by 2 bases; junction bases not matched to a gene: 0. The CDR3 consists of 14 residues. The chain's CDR3 is CASSLVAGAYEQYF. The CDR3 DNA is TGTGCCAGCAGCTTGGTAGCGGGAGCCTACGAGCAGTACTTC.

CDR3 DNA: TGTGCCAGCAGCCTAGCGATGCTCCAAGAGACCCAGTACTTC. This sequence encodes CASSLAMLQETQYF. The chain combines TRBV27 with TRBJ2-5, with D possibly TRBD2 on 6 matching bases. CDR1 is MNHEY, CDR2 SMNVEV, per germline (reference sequence). V was clipped by 6 bases and J by 1 base, with 12 bases between them. The CDR3 length is 14 residues.

This chain connects TRBV6-5 to TRBJ2-1, with D possibly being TRBD2 (6 bases). With 4 bases removed from V and 10 bases from J, the gap between germline ends came to 20 bases. Germline lookup yields CDR1 MNHEY and CDR2 SVGAGI. The CDR3 has 15 residues. CDR3 in DNA: TGTGCCAGCAGTTTCCGGAGGGTCGAGATATGGGAGCAGTTCTTC. Its translation: CASSFRRVEIWEQFF.

The V and J genes are TRBV10-1 and TRBJ2-7, with D maybe TRBD2 (5 bases). Deletions cut 2 bases from V and 6 bases from J, with 8 bases between. The CDR3 contains 12 residues. Per the germline V gene, CDR1 is WNHNN and CDR2 is SYGVQD (reference sequence). The CDR3, as DNA: TGCGCCAGCAGTGAGGGAACTAGCGAGCAGTACTTC. Translating gives CASSEGTSEQYF.

The chain is built from TRBV30 and TRBJ1-5; 7 positions match TRBD1. CDR1 and CDR2 (germline): GTSNPN, SVGIG (reference sequence). V trimming: 2 bases; J trimming: 6 bases; junction bases outside the gene matches: 7. The CDR3 totals 14 residues. In nucleotides, the CDR3 is TGTGCCTGGAGTACCGGGACAGAAGGTCAGCCCCAGCATTTT. It codes for CAWSTGTEGQPQHF.

The gene calls are TRBV20-1 and TRBJ2-3; D remains ambiguous. CDR1 is DFQATT and CDR2 is SNEGSKA in the germline V gene (reference sequence). This CDR3 contains 11 residues. V was cut by 6 bases and J by 4 bases, with 8 bases left in between. Here the CDR3 reads CSALGADTQYF. CDR3 bases: TGCAGTGCGCTCGGAGCAGATACGCAGTATTTT.

This chain joins TRBV7-2 and TRBJ1-5; 12 positions agree with TRBD1. The germline V gene encodes CDR1 SGHTA and CDR2 FQGNSA. The CDR3 spans 14 residues. The V and J ends lost 5 bases and 7 bases, in that order; junction bases with no gene match: 3. The CDR3 protein is CASSRDRGPQPQHF. The CDR3 DNA follows: TGTGCCAGCAGCCGGGACAGGGGGCCCCAGCCCCAGCATTTT.

The rearrangement joins TRBV7-2 to TRBJ2-7; perhaps TRBD1 as D (5 bases). Germline V CDR1 and CDR2: SGHTA, FQGNSA. The CDR3 runs 13 residues. Trimming cost V 3 bases and J 2 bases, with 8 bases left between them. CDR3 residues: CASSFTGTYEQYF. The DNA for the CDR3 is TGTGCCAGCAGCTTTACAGGCACCTACGAGCAGTACTTC.

Worth noting for this clone: The identical CDR3 is also encoded by other nucleotide sequences in the sample. The chain is built from TRBV4-3 and TRBJ1-6; TRBD1 matches 7 bases. This CDR3 spans 14 amino acids. V lost 2 bases to trimming and J lost 9 bases; unmatched junction nucleotides: 4. Germline V gene data show CDR1 as LGHNA and CDR2 as YSLEER. CDR3 in amino acids: CASSQQTGSSPLHF. The CDR3 coding sequence is TGCGCCAGCAGCCAACAGACAGGGAGTTCACCCCTCCACTTT.

The V and J genes are TRBV30 and TRBJ1-6; TRBD1 matches 8 bases. The germline V gene has CDR1 GTSNPN and CDR2 SVGIG (reference sequence). V lost 1 base, J lost 6 bases, and 8 bases stayed unmatched. This CDR3 has 16 residues. The DNA of the CDR3 is TGTGCCTGGAGTGCTCCGGGACAGGTTCCTAATTCACCCCTCCACTTT. This sequence encodes CAWSAPGQVPNSPLHF.

This chain uses TRBV7-9 with TRBJ1-5; 10 nucleotides line up with TRBD1. The germline gives CDR1 SEHNR, CDR2 FQNEAQ (reference sequence). The CDR3 has 16 amino acids. Trimming removed 5 bases from V and 4 bases from J; junction bases left unmatched: 8. CDR3 in DNA: TGTGCCAGCAGCAAGACAGGGGGCGCGTGGAATCAGCCCCAGCATTTT. It yields the protein CASSKTGGAWNQPQHF.